Below are 27 T cell receptor beta chains sequenced from a single sample in a study of T cell therapy after organ transplantation. Using immunoSEQ multiplex PCR, the repertoire was profiled, and TCRdb retains in-frame clones only, with some absent. This table has around 20,000 clones, roughly 89% appearing once. Time point denoted: 20-29 weeks after completion of therapy. These receptors' targets are unknown. The starting material was CD8+ T cells from blood, obtained after autologous CMV-specific T cell therapy. Receptors were obtained from a human patient who had received a solid organ transplant and had CMV disease. Some of the T cells might come from the graft donor.

The chain has TRBV7-6 and TRBJ1-5; TRBD1 is a possible D gene (5 bases). Germline loops: CDR1 SGHVS, CDR2 FNYEAQ. V gave up 5 bases and J gave up 5 bases, with 13 bases separating them. The CDR3 runs 14 residues. In DNA, the CDR3 is TGTGCCAGCAGCGATCTTCAAGGGGATCAGCCCCAGCATTTT. The encoded protein is CASSDLQGDQPQHF.

V gene TRBV21-1 combines with J gene TRBJ2-7; TRBD2 is the table's D call, not checked against the DNA. TRBV21-1 is shown as a pseudogene. The CDR3 consists of 13 residues. CDR3 region: CASCRVPTYEQYF. The CDR3 DNA sequence: TGTGCCAGCTGCCGGGTTCCGACCTACGAGCAGTACTTC.

The rearrangement links TRBV7-7 to TRBJ2-1; possible D gene TRBD1, 5 bases. The CDR3 extends over 15 amino acids. Trimming removed 5 bases from V and 0 bases from J, with 11 bases in between. From germline, CDR1 is SSHAT and CDR2 FNYEAQ (reference sequence). CDR3 nucleotide sequence: TGTGCCAGCAGCATCGACAGTAGCTCCTACAATGAGCAGTTCTTC. It is translated as CASSIDSSSYNEQFF.

The chain employs TRBV4-1 and TRBJ2-2; 12 nucleotides align to TRBD2. J gave up 4 bases and V 3 bases, and 6 bases lay outside the gene matches. In germline, CDR1 is MGHRA, CDR2 YSYEKL. This CDR3 is 17 amino acids long. The DNA for the CDR3 is TGCGCCAGCAGCCACAGGCTAGCGGGGGGGCCCACCGGGGAGCTGTTTTTT. This encodes CASSHRLAGGPTGELFF.

The chain couples TRBV5-1 to TRBJ1-3; D not resolved. The germline V gene has CDR1 SGHRS and CDR2 YFSETQ. The CDR3 loop spans 18 amino acids. Trimming took 4 bases from V and 0 from J, leaving 20 bases between them. CDR3: CASSAEPLDVHSGNTIYF. For the CDR3, the DNA is TGCGCCAGCAGCGCGGAACCCCTCGACGTTCACTCTGGAAACACCATATATTTT.

Worth noting for this clone: The sample contains more than one DNA sequence encoding this CDR3. In DNA, the CDR3 is TGTGCCAGCAGCTTAGGGACCGGGGAGCTGTTTTTT. It translates to CASSLGTGELFF. The genes are TRBV7-3 and TRBJ2-2, with D unresolved. V lost 2 bases and J 5 bases, leaving 3 bases between the germline ends. This CDR3 has 12 residues. CDR1 and CDR2 from the germline V gene are SGHTA and FQGTGA.

The chain links TRBV6-5 to TRBJ1-1; D is unclear. The V gene's germline CDR1 is MNHEY and CDR2 SVGAGI. The CDR3 loop spans 13 amino acids. V lost 5 bases, J lost 7 bases, and 14 bases lay in between. Here the CDR3 reads CASSLGGRFEAFF. CDR3 sequence (DNA): TGTGCCAGCAGTCTGGGCGGCCGGTTTGAAGCTTTCTTT.

Only one count was recorded for this clone. The V gene is TRBV4-2, the J gene TRBJ2-7; the match to TRBD1 covers 7 bases. This CDR3 region has 14 residues. The junction had 1 base not matched to a gene; V was cut back by 1 base and J by 1 base. The germline V gene has CDR1 LGHNA and CDR2 YNFKEQ. The CDR3 protein is CASSQVQGSYEQYF. As DNA, the CDR3 is TGTGCCAGCAGCCAAGTACAGGGGTCCTACGAGCAGTACTTC.

The chain links TRBV21-1 to TRBJ1-4. TRBV21-1 has pseudogene status. The CDR3 runs 14 residues. Here the CDR3 DNA reads TGTGCCAGCAGCAAAGGGCGGCCTAGTGAAAAACTGTTTTTT. Protein product: CASSKGRPSEKLFF.

The chain uses TRBV5-5 and TRBJ1-3; no definite D call. This CDR3 region has 14 residues. CDR1 is SGHKS, CDR2 YYEKEE, per germline (reference sequence). Trimming pared 0 bases from V and 0 bases from J, leaving 4 bases between. This chain's CDR3 is CASSLDDSGNTIYF. The CDR3 DNA reads as TGTGCCAGCAGCTTGGACGACTCTGGAAACACCATATATTTT.

CDR3 amino acids: CASSDQALQETQYF. Written as DNA, the CDR3 is TGTGCCAGCAGTGATCAGGCCCTGCAAGAGACCCAGTACTTC. This chain uses TRBV2 with TRBJ2-5; D is uncertain. Trimming shortened V by 3 bases and J by 2 bases, and 10 bases separated the two germline ends. This CDR3 region has 14 residues. Germline V gives CDR1 SNHLY, CDR2 FYNNEI.

The chain uses TRBV29-1 and TRBJ1-1, with D possibly being TRBD1 (6 bases). This CDR3 has 13 amino acids. The V and J ends lost 7 bases and 1 base respectively, with 13 bases between them. Germline loops: CDR1 SQVTM, CDR2 ANQGSEA. CDR3 in amino acids: CSERDTPNTEAFF. CDR3 nucleotides: TGCAGCGAGAGGGACACCCCGAACACTGAAGCTTTCTTT.

The chain combines TRBV19 with TRBJ2-5; the D gene is possibly TRBD2 (5 bases). The end of the DNA fits TRBJ2-7 better, so the J call may be wrong. The CDR3 totals 15 residues. The V gene's germline CDR1 is LNHDA and CDR2 SQIVND (reference sequence). The CDR3 DNA follows: TGTGCCAGTACCGCGGCTCTGGGCGGGTCCTACGAGCAGTACTTC. Translated: CASTAALGGSYEQYF.

The rearrangement links TRBV7-9 to TRBJ1-4, with TRBD1 matching over 12 bases. V lost 1 base, J lost 3 bases, and 3 bases stayed unmatched. The CDR3 covers 17 residues. From germline, CDR1 is SEHNR and CDR2 FQNEAQ (reference sequence). In nucleotides, the CDR3 is TGTGCCAGCAGCTTAGGGGACAGGGGGCCTCCTAATGAAAAACTGTTTTTT. Translation gives CASSLGDRGPPNEKLFF.

The gene calls are TRBV27 and TRBJ2-3, with a weak D call TRBD1 (6 bases). CDR3 length: 15 residues. Germline CDR1 and CDR2: MNHEY and SMNVEV (reference sequence). The V end was cut by 5 bases, the J end by 0 bases, with 12 bases between. The CDR3 loop is CASSPIGQSTDTQYF. CDR3 nucleotide sequence: TGTGCCAGCAGTCCGATCGGACAGAGCACAGATACGCAGTATTTT.

The V and J genes are TRBV7-6 and TRBJ2-4, with TRBD2 identical over 7 bases. The CDR3 consists of 17 residues. Germline CDR1 is SGHVS and CDR2 is FNYEAQ. J gave up 1 base and V 3 bases, and 9 bases lay outside the gene matches. The CDR3 region is CASSFFIAGSAKNIQYF. The CDR3 DNA reads as TGTGCCAGCAGCTTCTTCATAGCGGGCAGTGCCAAAAACATTCAGTACTTC.

This chain links TRBV6-1 with TRBJ2-7; D is uncertain. V lost 3 bases, J lost 12 bases, and 12 bases lay in between. This CDR3 spans 11 amino acids. Germline CDR1 reads MNHNS; CDR2 reads SASEGT. As DNA, the CDR3 is TGTGCCAGCAGTGATGTAAGGTATCCGTACTTC. This encodes CASSDVRYPYF.

This clone has just one count. The V and J genes are TRBV5-1 and TRBJ2-1, with a weak D call TRBD1 (6 bases). This CDR3 is built from 18 residues. The ends were cut back, 2 bases at V and 2 bases at J, with 20 bases in the middle. Germline CDR1 is SGHRS and CDR2 is YFSETQ. In nucleotides, the CDR3 is TGCGCCAGCAGCTTAAATTGGGTTCCAGGGGATCCCTACAATGAGCAGTTCTTC. Amino acid sequence: CASSLNWVPGDPYNEQFF.

Here the CDR3 DNA reads TGTGCCTGGAACTACGGACGGGCGGGGACCCAGTACTTC. It specifies CAWNYGRAGTQYF. The gene calls are TRBV30 and TRBJ2-5; the D gene is possibly TRBD2 (5 bases). Germline V gene lookup returns CDR1 GTSNPN and CDR2 SVGIG (reference sequence). The V end was cut by 4 bases, the J end by 7 bases, with 16 bases between. The CDR3 is 13 amino acids.

The V call is TRBV11-2, the J call TRBJ2-1; D is uncertain. Germline values: CDR1 SGHAT, CDR2 FQNNGV. This CDR3 contains 12 residues. V gave up 4 bases and J gave up 4 bases, with 5 bases separating them. The CDR3 region is CASSSKYNEQFF. The CDR3 coding sequence is TGTGCCAGCAGCTCCAAATACAATGAGCAGTTCTTC.

The chain recombines TRBV7-2 with TRBJ2-7; D perhaps matches TRBD1 (5 bases). The CDR3 contains 17 residues. Germline assignment: CDR1 SGHTA and CDR2 FQGNSA. V was shortened by 2 bases and J by 1 base, with 18 bases between the two germline ends. CDR3 sequence (DNA): TGTGCCAGCAGCTTAAAATCGCCAGGGTTTCATTCCTACGAGCAGTACTTC. Protein sequence: CASSLKSPGFHSYEQYF. Based on the CDR3 plus reference TRBV7-2 and TRBJ2-7, the full variable domain is GAGVSQSPSNKVTEKGKDVELRCDPISGHTALYWYRQSLGQGLEFLIYFQGNSAPDKSGLPSDRFSAERTGGSVSTLTIQRTQQEDSAVYLCASSLKSPGFHSYEQYFGPGTRLTVT.

V is TRBV11-2 and J is TRBJ2-1; TRBD2 might be the D (7 bases). The ends were cut back, 7 bases at V and 5 bases at J, with 21 bases in the middle. The CDR3 loop spans 16 amino acids. From germline, CDR1 is SGHAT and CDR2 FQNNGV. CDR3 amino acids: CASTRPTAGHHNEQFF. The CDR3 nucleotides read TGTGCCAGCACCCGACCCACAGCGGGACACCACAATGAGCAGTTCTTC.

The chain combines TRBV7-9 with TRBJ2-5; D may be TRBD1 (6 bases). V was pared by 4 bases and J by 4 bases, with 19 bases between. CDR3 length equals 16 residues. The V gene's germline CDR1 is SEHNR and CDR2 FQNEAQ (reference sequence). CDR3: CASSSNTGLTRETQYF. CDR3 in DNA: TGTGCCAGCAGCTCCAATACAGGGTTGACTCGAGAGACCCAGTACTTC.

V and J are TRBV5-1 and TRBJ2-1; perhaps TRBD1 as D (5 bases). The CDR3 contains 15 residues. V gave up 0 bases and J gave up 2 bases, with 9 bases separating them. Germline CDR1 reads SGHRS; CDR2 reads YFSETQ. In DNA, the CDR3 is TGCGCCAGCAGCTTGGACAGGAGCCCCTACAATGAGCAGTTCTTC. Translation: CASSLDRSPYNEQFF.

Relative to its sample, this clone is medium-sized. The chain joins TRBV28 to TRBJ1-2; 7 positions agree with TRBD1. J was trimmed by 4 bases and V by 5 bases; bases with no gene match: 4. Germline V CDR1 and CDR2: MDHEN, SYDVKM. The CDR3 is 13 residues long. CDR3 sequence: CASSLGQRYGYTF. The CDR3 DNA follows: TGTGCCAGCAGTCTGGGACAGCGCTATGGCTACACCTTC.

The chain combines TRBV5-1 with TRBJ2-3; D is unresolved. Per the germline V gene, CDR1 is SGHRS and CDR2 is YFSETQ. The length of the CDR3 is 13 residues. V lost 0 bases, J lost 3 bases, and 5 bases lay in between. The CDR3 DNA reads as TGCGCCAGCAGCTTGGGCCAGACAGATACGCAGTATTTT. It specifies CASSLGQTDTQYF.

The V call is TRBV7-3, the J call TRBJ1-1; D is perhaps TRBD1 (6 bases). Germline V gene data show CDR1 as SGHTA and CDR2 as FQGTGA. Trimming removed 8 bases at V and 5 bases at J, with 15 bases between. This CDR3 comprises 13 residues. The CDR3 bases are TGTGCCAGCGGCCAGGGGCTGGGAACTGAAGCTTTCTTT. This gives the protein CASGQGLGTEAFF.